A single sample is the source of the 30 T cell receptor beta chains below, sequenced in a study of cytomegalovirus exposure and HLA in healthy donors. Use of 60 Vbeta and 13 Jbeta primers characterized the PCR. Profiled with immunoSEQ multiplex PCR; TCRdb holds only in-frame clones, not every one. Among approximately 140,000 clones, 70% to 80% were seen once, and the ten largest hold 5.1%. Sequencing used PBMCs. These receptors were taken from a male donor in good health and CMV-seronegative.

The chain links TRBV30 to TRBJ1-2; D is unclear. The CDR3 sequence is 13 residues long. V was cut by 0 bases and J by 3 bases, with 8 bases left in between. Germline assignment: CDR1 GTSNPN and CDR2 SVGIG (reference sequence). The CDR3 region is CAWSVMTDYGYTF. The CDR3 DNA reads TGTGCCTGGAGTGTAATGACTGACTATGGCTACACCTTC.

This clone turned up a few times. The chain combines TRBV6-4 with TRBJ2-2, with 9 bases lining up with TRBD1. Germline V lookup: CDR1 MRHNA, CDR2 SNTAGT. J was trimmed by 5 bases and V by 7 bases; bases with no gene match: 8. The CDR3 runs to 15 residues. Written as DNA, the CDR3 is TGTGCCAGCAAAAGTACAGGGGGCCGGACCGGGGAGCTGTTTTTT. Its protein is CASKSTGGRTGELFF.

The J gene is TRBJ1-1, the V gene TRBV6-1; D is unclear. CDR1 and CDR2 (germline): MNHNS, SASEGT. The CDR3 runs to 14 residues. V shed 7 bases and J shed 5 bases, with 17 bases lying between them. As DNA, the CDR3 is TGTGCCAGCAAGTTCAGTCTCTCAGGTACTGAAGCTTTCTTT. Protein: CASKFSLSGTEAFF.

The rearrangement links TRBV18 to TRBJ1-1, with a tentative D call TRBD1 (6 bases). V dropped 6 bases and J dropped 2 bases, with 10 bases sitting between them. This CDR3 has 13 residues. Germline CDR1 and CDR2: KGHSH and LQKENI. The CDR3: CASSGQLNTEAFF. The DNA for the CDR3 is TGTGCCAGCTCCGGACAGCTAAACACTGAAGCTTTCTTT.

This clone has just a few counts. The chain employs TRBV5-4 and TRBJ1-1, with D tentatively TRBD1 (5 bases). The CDR3 loop spans 15 amino acids. Germline V CDR1 and CDR2: SGHNT, YYREEE (reference sequence). V was pared by 4 bases and J by 1 base, with 14 bases between. The CDR3 is CASSGAEIGNTEAFF. The CDR3 coding sequence is TGTGCCAGCAGCGGGGCGGAAATTGGGAACACTGAAGCTTTCTTT.

The rearrangement joins TRBV10-3 to TRBJ2-7; D possibly corresponds to TRBD1 (5 bases). The CDR3 has 17 amino acids. Germline V lookup: CDR1 ENHRY, CDR2 SYGVKD. V was shortened by 0 bases and J by 2 bases, with 17 bases between the two germline ends. CDR3 nucleotide sequence: TGTGCCATCAGTGAGTCGATCCAGGGCCCCCACGCCTACGAGCAGTACTTC. Its translation is CAISESIQGPHAYEQYF.

The chain carries TRBV7-8 and TRBJ2-2; the match to TRBD1 covers 7 bases. Germline V CDR1 and CDR2: SGHVS, FQNEAQ. The CDR3 is made up of 14 amino acids. The ends lost 3 bases at V and 6 bases at J; junction bases unmatched: 4. The DNA for the CDR3 is TGTGCCAGCAGCTTGCCGACAGGGTCCGGGGAGCTGTTTTTT. Translating gives CASSLPTGSGELFF.

This chain connects TRBV19 to TRBJ2-1, with 11 bases matching TRBD2. This CDR3 spans 15 amino acids. Unmatched junction bases numbered 6, after V lost 6 bases and J lost 5 bases. The V gene's germline CDR1 is LNHDA and CDR2 SQIVND (reference sequence). The chain's CDR3 is CASSDLGLADNEQFF. As DNA, the CDR3 is TGTGCCAGTAGCGACCTGGGACTAGCGGACAATGAGCAGTTCTTC. Filled out from reference TRBV19 and TRBJ2-1, the complete variable domain reads DGGITQSPKYLFRKEGQNVTLSCEQNLNHDAMYWYRQDPGQGLRLIYYSQIVNDFQKGDIAEGYSVSREKKESFPLTVTSAQKNPTAFYLCASSDLGLADNEQFFGPGTRLTVL.

The genes are TRBV30 and TRBJ1-5; no definite D call. This CDR3 has 12 residues. V was cut by 2 bases and J by 2 bases, with 4 bases left in between. Germline V gives CDR1 GTSNPN, CDR2 SVGIG (reference sequence). Here the CDR3 reads CAWSWRNQPQHF. Written as DNA, the CDR3 is TGTGCCTGGAGTTGGCGCAATCAGCCCCAGCATTTT.

V and J are TRBV11-2 and TRBJ1-6, with 8 bases fitting TRBD1. Per germline, CDR1 SGHAT and CDR2 FQNNGV. The CDR3 covers 17 residues. V gave up 2 bases and J gave up 9 bases; unmatched junction bases: 12. The CDR3 DNA follows: TGTGCCAGCAGCTTACTCATACCGTGGACAGGGAGTTCACCCCTCCACTTT. This codes for CASSLLIPWTGSSPLHF.

The CDR3 is CASSLGGAGQPQHF. DNA for the CDR3: TGTGCCAGCAGCTTAGGGGGCGCTGGGCAGCCCCAGCATTTT. This chain joins TRBV7-6 and TRBJ1-5; D perhaps matches TRBD1 (5 bases). Germline V gives CDR1 SGHVS, CDR2 FNYEAQ. V shed 1 base and J shed 7 bases, with 11 bases lying between them. This CDR3 has 14 residues.

This CDR3 is CASSRQGARGYTF. CDR3 sequence (DNA): TGTGCCAGCAGCCGACAGGGGGCGAGGGGCTACACCTTC. The chain employs TRBV7-2 and TRBJ1-2, with TRBD1 matching 10 bases. Germline CDR1 SGHTA, CDR2 FQGNSA. This CDR3 contains 13 residues. Trimming removed 5 bases from V and 8 bases from J; junction bases left unmatched: 5.

V usage is TRBV7-9 and J usage is TRBJ2-5; 8 positions agree with TRBD1. The J call is in doubt because the DNA end fits TRBJ2-7 better. This CDR3 is built from 15 residues. Germline V lookup: CDR1 SEHNR, CDR2 FQNEAQ (reference sequence). The CDR3 DNA reads TGTGCCAGCAGCTTAGACCAGGGGGCTTTTTACGAGCAGTACTTC. This codes for CASSLDQGAFYEQYF.

This clone was seen more than once but under ten times. This CDR3 is also generated by other DNA sequences in the sample. This chain links TRBV7-9 with TRBJ2-5, with a tentative D call TRBD2 (5 bases). The J call may be mistaken, given a closer DNA end match to TRBJ2-7. CDR1 is SEHNR, CDR2 FQNEAQ, per germline (reference sequence). The CDR3 has 16 amino acids. In DNA form, the CDR3 reads TGTGCCAGCAGCTTAGTCCGGACGGGGAGCTCCTACGAGCAGTACTTC. Residues: CASSLVRTGSSYEQYF.

The chain recombines TRBV14 with TRBJ1-2; D perhaps matches TRBD1 (6 bases). This CDR3 comprises 17 residues. CDR1 and CDR2 from the germline V gene are SGHDN and FVKESK. Between the trimmed V and J ends, which lost 2 bases and 3 bases, there was a span of 19 bases. This CDR3 is CASSQRSGRGIYYGYTF. The CDR3 DNA is TGTGCCAGCAGCCAAAGATCAGGCAGGGGCATCTACTATGGCTACACCTTC.

This clone turned up a few times. The rearrangement links TRBV6-6 to TRBJ1-2; weak D call: TRBD1 (5 bases). Deletions cut 10 bases from V and 4 bases from J, with 10 bases between. CDR1 is MNHNY, CDR2 SVGAGI, per germline (reference sequence). The CDR3 has 11 residues. The CDR3 here is CATRGIYGYTF. The CDR3 DNA follows: TGTGCCACCCGGGGGATCTATGGCTACACCTTC.

The chain links TRBV7-9 to TRBJ1-1; D may be TRBD1 (6 bases). Deletions cut 1 base from V and 1 base from J, with 13 bases between. The CDR3 totals 16 residues. Germline CDR1 and CDR2: SEHNR and FQNEAQ (reference sequence). DNA of the CDR3: TGTGCCAGCAGCTTAGGCCGTGGACAGCAGAACACTGAAGCTTTCTTT. This gives the protein CASSLGRGQQNTEAFF.

The chain links TRBV7-8 to TRBJ1-2; 10 nucleotides agree with TRBD1. Germline CDR1 reads SGHVS; CDR2 reads FQNEAQ. V was pared by 4 bases and J by 6 bases, with 8 bases of the junction left unmatched. CDR3 length equals 15 residues. In nucleotides, the CDR3 is TGTGCCAGCAGCTCCCGTAAAGACAGGGGGCATGGCTACACCTTC. Residues: CASSSRKDRGHGYTF.

This clone has a handful of counts. For the CDR3, the DNA is TGTGCCAGCAGAGCCGAAAATTCACCCCTCCACTTT. Its translation is CASRAENSPLHF. The rearrangement uses TRBV2 and TRBJ1-6; D call uncertain. The CDR3 spans 12 residues. From germline, CDR1 is SNHLY and CDR2 FYNNEI. V was pared by 6 bases and J by 7 bases, with 7 bases between.

The rearrangement joins TRBV27 to TRBJ1-5, with 8 bases fitting TRBD1. The V segment lost 3 bases and the J segment 4 bases; nucleotides outside the gene matches: 8. The germline V gene encodes CDR1 MNHEY and CDR2 SMNVEV (reference sequence). The CDR3 totals 16 residues. The CDR3 DNA reads TGTGCCAGCAGTTTTTACCCGCAGGGGGCGAATCAGCCCCAGCATTTT. Encoded protein: CASSFYPQGANQPQHF.

This sequence joins TRBV7-2 and TRBJ2-7; D may be TRBD1 (5 bases). Trimming took 2 bases from V and 5 from J, leaving 7 bases between them. Germline V gives CDR1 SGHTA, CDR2 FQGNSA. CDR3 length: 12 residues. CDR3: CASSLKGDEQYF. CDR3 nucleotides: TGTGCCAGCAGCTTAAAAGGGGACGAGCAGTACTTC.

V and J are TRBV11-2 and TRBJ2-7; weak D call: TRBD2 (6 bases). The CDR3 runs to 13 residues. V was shortened by 7 bases and J by 6 bases, with 16 bases between the two germline ends. Germline CDR1 SGHAT, CDR2 FQNNGV. The CDR3 region is CASKPSGGPEQYF. The CDR3 DNA follows: TGTGCCAGCAAACCCTCAGGAGGGCCCGAGCAGTACTTC.

The CDR3 is CASSRGQGYTGELFF. The CDR3 nucleotides are TGTGCCAGCAGCCGTGGACAGGGGTACACCGGGGAGCTGTTTTTT. The V gene is TRBV7-3, the J gene TRBJ2-2, with 9 nucleotides matching TRBD1. Germline trimming cut 5 bases from V and 3 bases from J; bases unmatched to any gene: 4. This CDR3 region has 15 residues. The germline CDR1 and CDR2 sequences are SGHTA and FQGTGA.

V and J are TRBV19 and TRBJ1-4; 8 bases align to TRBD1. CDR3 length: 15 amino acids. CDR1 LNHDA and CDR2 SQIVND come from the germline V gene (reference sequence). J lost 5 bases, V lost 3 bases, and 5 bases had no gene match. The DNA for the CDR3 is TGTGCCAGTAGTATTCAGGGGGCGACGAATGAAAAACTGTTTTTT. This translates into CASSIQGATNEKLFF.

This chain connects TRBV9 to TRBJ1-4; no clear D. Trimming cost V 4 bases and J 8 bases, with 27 bases left between them. Germline V gives CDR1 SGDLS, CDR2 YYNGEE. The CDR3 is 18 amino acids. CDR3 residues: CASSSRRESFGGREKLFF. CDR3 sequence (DNA): TGTGCCAGCAGCTCCCGACGTGAGAGTTTTGGAGGCCGCGAAAAACTGTTTTTT. Variable domain in full (rest from reference TRBV9 and TRBJ1-4): DSGVTQTPKHLITATGQRVTLRCSPRSGDLSVYWYQQSLDQGLQFLIQYYNGEERAKGNILERFSAQQFPDLHSELNLSSLELGDSALYFCASSSRRESFGGREKLFFGSGTQLSVL.

This chain connects TRBV5-1 to TRBJ2-7; 8 bases align to TRBD1. J was trimmed by 0 bases and V by 4 bases; bases with no gene match: 3. This CDR3 has 14 residues. Germline-derived CDR1 and CDR2 are SGHRS and YFSETQ. This CDR3 is CASSRTGSSYEQYF. Written as DNA, the CDR3 is TGCGCCAGCAGCCGGACAGGGAGCTCCTACGAGCAGTACTTC.

The chain is built from TRBV5-4 and TRBJ2-6, with D unclear. Trimming took 3 bases from V and 0 from J, leaving 7 bases between them. The CDR3 spans 15 residues. Germline V gene data show CDR1 as SGHNT and CDR2 as YYREEE (reference sequence). The CDR3 is CASSWLRSGANVLTF. CDR3 coding DNA: TGTGCCAGCAGCTGGCTCCGCTCTGGGGCCAACGTCCTGACTTTC.

This chain connects TRBV28 to TRBJ1-3, with TRBD1 matching over 8 bases. Germline assignment: CDR1 MDHEN and CDR2 SYDVKM. The CDR3 extends over 14 amino acids. The junction had 0 bases not matched to a gene; V was cut back by 3 bases and J by 2 bases. The CDR3, as DNA: TGTGCCAGCAGTTTGACAGGGGCTGGAAACACCATATATTTT. Amino acids: CASSLTGAGNTIYF.

The chain links TRBV2 to TRBJ1-3; D is undetermined. The CDR3 extends over 15 amino acids. Germline CDR1 reads SNHLY; CDR2 reads FYNNEI. Trimming took 3 bases from V and 3 from J, leaving 12 bases between them. CDR3 DNA sequence: TGTGCCAGCAGTGAGTTAGACTTATTTGGAAACACCATATATTTT. It yields the protein CASSELDLFGNTIYF.

CDR3 in DNA: TGTGCCATCTCCCCACCAAGGGCACCGCAGGGGGACACTGAAGCTTTCTTT. This translates into CAISPPRAPQGDTEAFF. This chain connects TRBV10-3 to TRBJ1-1; 7 nucleotides agree with TRBD1. The CDR3 runs to 17 residues. With 8 bases clipped from V and 3 bases from J, the junction kept 18 bases outside the gene matches. Germline-derived CDR1 and CDR2 are ENHRY and SYGVKD.